A single sample gave rise to the 23 T cell receptor beta chains below, sequenced in a study of blood T cell repertoires in COVID-19. Method: immunoSEQ multiplex PCR; TCRdb's copy keeps in-frame clones and lacks some. The sample yields approximately 390,000 clones, about 87% seen once. Sequenced material: PBMCs or T cells enriched from blood (not recorded which). The source is a woman between 45 and 60 years old who had recovered from COVID-19.

V is TRBV28 and J is TRBJ2-3; no firm D call. Germline assignment: CDR1 MDHEN and CDR2 SYDVKM. V lost 5 bases and J 2 bases, leaving 5 bases between the germline ends. The CDR3 length is 12 residues. CDR3 sequence reads: CASSDFTDTQYF. CDR3 in DNA: TGTGCCAGCAGTGACTTCACAGATACGCAGTATTTT. The full variable domain, its missing parts supplied by reference TRBV28 and TRBJ2-3, is DVKVTQSSRYLVKRTGEKVFLECVQDMDHENMFWYRQDPGLGLRLIYFSYDVKMKEKGDIPEGYSVSREKKERFSLILESASTNQTSMYLCASSDFTDTQYFGPGTRLTVL.

The chain employs TRBV27 and TRBJ2-7; D might be TRBD1 (6 bases). Germline lookup yields CDR1 MNHEY and CDR2 SMNVEV (reference sequence). The ends were cut back, 6 bases at V and 6 bases at J, with 21 bases in the middle. This CDR3 region has 15 residues. CDR3 coding DNA: TGTGCCAGCAGACGCCGGGACACGGCGGGTCGCGAGCAGTACTTC. Its protein product is CASRRRDTAGREQYF.

This clone has just a few counts. The V call is TRBV7-2, the J call TRBJ2-3; D might be TRBD2 (6 bases). V was cut by 5 bases and J by 7 bases, with 19 bases left in between. This CDR3 spans 15 amino acids. Germline lookup yields CDR1 SGHTA and CDR2 FQGNSA. The CDR3, as DNA: TGTGCCAGCAGCCAAGAGACTAGAATACTAAATACGCAGTATTTT. Translating it yields CASSQETRILNTQYF.

The rearrangement links TRBV6-2 or TRBV6-3 to TRBJ2-1; 15 bases fit TRBD2. This CDR3 has 15 amino acids. The germline V gene encodes CDR1 MNHEY and CDR2 SVGEGT. V lost 5 bases, J lost 7 bases, and 3 bases stayed unmatched. The CDR3 region has the DNA TGTGCCAGCAGTCAAGGACTAGCGGGGGGGAATGAGCAGTTCTTC. It translates to CASSQGLAGGNEQFF.

The chain uses TRBV12-3 or TRBV12-4 and TRBJ2-5; 10 bases agree with TRBD2. The CDR3 has 13 residues. V was pared by 10 bases and J by 2 bases, with 4 bases of the junction left unmatched. The DNA of the CDR3 is TGTGCCACCCGGACTAGCGGACAAGAGACCCAGTACTTC. The encoded protein is CATRTSGQETQYF.

V gene TRBV6-2 or TRBV6-3 combines with J gene TRBJ1-2; 9 bases are shared with TRBD1. Germline V gives CDR1 MNHEY, CDR2 SVGEGT. The length of the CDR3 is 14 residues. J was trimmed by 6 bases and V by 2 bases; bases with no gene match: 4. DNA of the CDR3: TGTGCCAGCAGTTACCCCCGGGACAGGGATGGCTACACCTTC. This encodes CASSYPRDRDGYTF.

J is TRBJ1-1 and V is TRBV19; no clear D. V lost 3 bases, J lost 7 bases, and 6 bases lay in between. The CDR3 is 11 amino acids. CDR1 LNHDA and CDR2 SQIVND come from the germline V gene (reference sequence). The CDR3 is CASSIYSEAFF. CDR3 nucleotide sequence: TGTGCCAGTAGTATCTACAGTGAAGCTTTCTTT.

This chain connects TRBV27 to TRBJ2-1, with TRBD2 matching over 11 bases. CDR1 is MNHEY and CDR2 is SMNVEV in the germline V gene (reference sequence). The V segment lost 5 bases and the J segment 8 bases; nucleotides outside the gene matches: 11. The CDR3 loop spans 16 amino acids. The CDR3 is CASSEISGGEFDEQFF. Written as DNA, the CDR3 is TGTGCCAGCAGTGAAATTAGCGGGGGGGAATTCGATGAGCAGTTCTTC.

This chain links TRBV2 with TRBJ1-3; D is unresolved. The CDR3 covers 13 residues. Looked up from germline, CDR1 is SNHLY and CDR2 is FYNNEI. V shed 6 bases and J shed 4 bases, with 10 bases lying between them. The DNA for the CDR3 is TGTGCCAGCAGCCGGACTCCGGGAAACACCATATATTTT. This translates into CASSRTPGNTIYF.

The J gene is TRBJ2-7, the V gene TRBV6-1; maybe TRBD1 (5 bases). There are 13 residues in the CDR3. Germline CDR1 reads MNHNS; CDR2 reads SASEGT. V dropped 0 bases and J dropped 2 bases, with 5 bases sitting between them. This CDR3 is CASSEAGPYEQYF. The CDR3 nucleotides read TGTGCCAGCAGTGAAGCGGGGCCCTACGAGCAGTACTTC.

The chain has TRBV29-1 and TRBJ1-4, with TRBD1 matching 9 bases. V lost 4 bases and J lost 8; bases outside the gene matches: 11. The CDR3 runs to 15 residues. Germline lookup yields CDR1 SQVTM and CDR2 ANQGSEA. The chain's CDR3 is CSVGSLGTGQEKLFF. The CDR3 DNA is TGCAGCGTTGGGAGTCTTGGGACAGGGCAGGAAAAACTGTTTTTT.

V and J are TRBV7-9 and TRBJ2-3; 7 bases match TRBD2. CDR1 is SEHNR and CDR2 is FQNEAQ in the germline V gene (reference sequence). Germline trimming cut 5 bases from V and 3 bases from J; bases unmatched to any gene: 8. The CDR3 is 15 residues long. The CDR3 nucleotides are TGTGCCAGCAGCCCGAGCTGGCGGGGGACAGATACGCAGTATTTT. It encodes CASSPSWRGTDTQYF.

V is TRBV7-2 and J is TRBJ2-5, with D maybe TRBD2 (6 bases). V lost 7 bases, J lost 2 bases, and 14 bases lay in between. Per the germline V gene, CDR1 is SGHTA and CDR2 is FQGNSA. The CDR3 totals 14 residues. CDR3 loop: CASTQLAGQETQYF. The CDR3 DNA is TGTGCCAGCACCCAACTGGCGGGGCAAGAGACCCAGTACTTC.

The chain employs TRBV7-6 and TRBJ2-3, with TRBD2 identical over 7 bases. This CDR3 contains 17 residues. In germline, CDR1 is SGHVS, CDR2 FNYEAQ. The V segment lost 1 base and the J segment 2 bases; nucleotides outside the gene matches: 9. In DNA form, the CDR3 reads TGTGCCAGCAGCTTAGGAGATTGGGGGGGACCCACAGATACGCAGTATTTT. Translation: CASSLGDWGGPTDTQYF.

In this sample, this clone turned up once. The chain couples TRBV10-2 to TRBJ1-4; D is perhaps TRBD1 (6 bases). The germline V gene has CDR1 WSHSY and CDR2 SAAADI. The CDR3 length is 16 residues. V lost 3 bases and J 4 bases, leaving 15 bases between the germline ends. In DNA form, the CDR3 reads TGCGCCAGCAGTGATAGCGGGGGGCTTGGTAATGAAAAACTGTTTTTT. Its translation: CASSDSGGLGNEKLFF.

The rearrangement links TRBV11-2 to TRBJ2-5, with a possible D match to TRBD2 (5 bases). CDR1 is SGHAT, CDR2 FQNNGV, per germline. The germline V and J ends were trimmed by 0 bases and 2 bases, with 10 bases remaining between them. The CDR3 has 15 amino acids. CDR3: CASSLDRTSQETQYF. The CDR3 DNA is TGTGCCAGCAGCTTAGATCGAACTAGTCAAGAGACCCAGTACTTC.

This sequence joins TRBV29-1 and TRBJ1-2; 9 nucleotides match TRBD1. The V gene end was trimmed by 6 bases and the J gene end by 6 bases; junction bases not matched to a gene: 5. The length of the CDR3 is 12 residues. Germline V CDR1 and CDR2: SQVTM, ANQGSEA. The CDR3 DNA sequence: TGCAGCGTGCGGGGACAGGGCGATGGCTACACCTTC. Its protein is CSVRGQGDGYTF.

The rearrangement uses TRBV5-5 and TRBJ1-4, with D uncertain. The CDR3 length is 15 residues. Germline V gene sequence: CDR1 SGHKS, CDR2 YYEKEE (reference sequence). Trimming left V 2 bases short and J 8 bases short, with 16 bases between. The CDR3 loop is CASSFGGIIGEKLFF. CDR3 nucleotide sequence: TGTGCCAGCAGCTTTGGTGGTATAATCGGGGAAAAACTGTTTTTT.

This chain joins TRBV28 and TRBJ1-1; the D gene is possibly TRBD1 (6 bases). The ends were cut back, 6 bases at V and 0 bases at J, with 14 bases in the middle. The CDR3 runs to 15 residues. The V gene's germline CDR1 is MDHEN and CDR2 SYDVKM. Written as DNA, the CDR3 is TGTGCCAGCAGAGAGTTAGGGGGTATGAACACTGAAGCTTTCTTT. This codes for CASRELGGMNTEAFF.

The rearrangement links TRBV7-8 to TRBJ1-1; D call uncertain. The CDR3 loop spans 14 amino acids. Germline loops: CDR1 SGHVS, CDR2 FQNEAQ. Trimming shortened V by 5 bases and J by 6 bases, and 16 bases separated the two germline ends. CDR3 sequence reads: CASSPRVSIPEAFF. The CDR3 nucleotides are TGTGCCAGCAGCCCCCGCGTTAGTATTCCTGAAGCTTTCTTT.

The V gene is TRBV5-4, the J gene TRBJ2-1; TRBD1 matches 8 bases. The germline CDR1 and CDR2 sequences are SGHNT and YYREEE (reference sequence). The CDR3 loop spans 13 amino acids. Trimming removed 4 bases from V and 7 bases from J; junction bases left unmatched: 4. CDR3 loop: CASSGRQGNEQFF. Written as DNA, the CDR3 is TGTGCCAGCAGCGGCCGACAGGGGAATGAGCAGTTCTTC. The whole variable domain, remainder taken from reference TRBV5-4 and TRBJ2-1, is ETGVTQSPTHLIKTRGQQVTLRCSSQSGHNTVSWYQQALGQGPQFIFQYYREEENGRGNFPPRFSGLQFPNYSSELNVNALELDDSALYLCASSGRQGNEQFFGPGTRLTVL.

The chain joins TRBV7-2 to TRBJ2-5, with no clear D. Trimming took 3 bases from V and 5 from J, leaving 10 bases between them. The CDR3 totals 13 residues. Germline assignment: CDR1 SGHTA and CDR2 FQGNSA. In DNA, the CDR3 is TGTGCCAGCAGCTTTATCGCCCGGGAGACCCAGTACTTC. It translates to CASSFIARETQYF. Filled out from reference TRBV7-2 and TRBJ2-5, the complete variable domain reads GAGVSQSPSNKVTEKGKDVELRCDPISGHTALYWYRQSLGQGLEFLIYFQGNSAPDKSGLPSDRFSAERTGGSVSTLTIQRTQQEDSAVYLCASSFIARETQYFGPGTRLLVL.

This chain uses TRBV5-5 with TRBJ2-7, with D possibly TRBD2 on 7 matching bases. Germline V gene sequence: CDR1 SGHKS, CDR2 YYEKEE (reference sequence). This CDR3 is built from 14 residues. Between the trimmed V and J ends, which lost 2 bases and 2 bases, there was a span of 11 bases. This CDR3 reads CASSLRGAAYEQYF. For the CDR3, the DNA is TGTGCCAGCAGCTTACGGGGGGCGGCCTACGAGCAGTACTTC. The full variable domain, with the rest looked up from reference TRBV5-5 and TRBJ2-7, is DAGVTQSPTHLIKTRGQQVTLRCSPISGHKSVSWYQQVLGQGPQFIFQYYEKEERGRGNFPDRFSARQFPNYSSELNVNALLLGDSALYLCASSLRGAAYEQYFGPGTRLTVT.